This T cell receptor beta chain was captured in a study of shared clonotypes between healthy human individuals. The wider study: Each donor's CD4 naive and CD4 memory cells filled three plates apiece, CD8 naive two, and CD8 memory one. Study observations and caveats: Compared with clonotypes that all four donors shared, non-shared clonotypes had lower generation probabilities.

About this clone itself: Its matching antigen is unknown.

Using immunoSEQ multiplex PCR, the repertoire was profiled, and TCRdb retains in-frame clones only, with some absent. Counted here are around 940,000 clones, more than 75% occurring once; the ten biggest clones make up around 1.4%. The study drew all its donors from Caucasian adults living in Nashville, Tennessee. Division of CD4+ cells produced a CD45RA+ naive subset and a CD45RA-negative memory subset. The germline V gene encodes CDR1 SGDLS and CDR2 YYNGEE. Trimming shortened V by 0 bases and J by 1 base, and 11 bases separated the two germline ends. The CDR3 covers 15 residues. V gene TRBV9 combines with J gene TRBJ2-7; D perhaps matches TRBD2 (5 bases). The sequence was obtained from a man aged 18 to 29 in good health. Material for sequencing was memory CD4+ T cells sorted from blood. Subset described: CD45RA-negative fraction. This CDR3 is CASSVGGYGSYEQYF. CDR3 bases: TGTGCCAGCAGCGTAGGAGGGTACGGTTCCTACGAGCAGTACTTC. The variable domain in full, completed from reference TRBV9 and TRBJ2-7, reads DSGVTQTPKHLITATGQRVTLRCSPRSGDLSVYWYQQSLDQGLQFLIQYYNGEERAKGNILERFSAQQFPDLHSELNLSSLELGDSALYFCASSVGGYGSYEQYFGPGTRLTVT.